This T cell receptor beta chain was recorded in a study of T cell responses to AZD1222 COVID-19 vaccine. Findings of the study overall: Clonal diversity was possibly underestimated; the donors were predominantly white British and more often female. Compared with day 0, the breadth and depth of the Spike-specific TCR repertoire rose significantly after two doses of AZD1222. Sampling that yielded the repertoires occurred only after the peak T cell response. Seropositivity was recorded at baseline in only 5 or 6 AZD1222 recipients.

To note about this clone: Antigen specificity is unknown.

Assay: immunoSEQ multiplex PCR; the TCRdb copy retains only in-frame clones and omits some. The data contain more than 85,000 clones, 92% of them seen just once; the ten biggest clones take up more than 2%. Germline assignment: CDR1 SNHLY and CDR2 FYNNEI. This CDR3 comprises 12 residues. The V gene end was trimmed by 6 bases and the J gene end by 4 bases; junction bases not matched to a gene: 2. The sequences come from peripheral blood, collected 28 days after the second AZD1222 dose. The V call is TRBV2, the J call TRBJ2-7; TRBD1 matches at 8 bases. This receptor was identified in an adult who received the AZD1222 COVID-19 vaccine. CDR3 DNA sequence: TGTGCCAGCAGGGGACAGGTTTACGAGCAGTACTTC. Protein sequence: CASRGQVYEQYF.